Listed below are T cell receptor beta chains from one sample, sequenced in a study of cytomegalovirus exposure and HLA in healthy donors. This table comes from immunoSEQ multiplex PCR, and its TCRdb copy is limited to in-frame clones, with some not included. Among around 130,000 clones listed, over 70% were seen once. The specimen was PBMCs. These receptor sequences come from a woman between 40 and 55 years old in good health and CMV-seropositive. The conserved cysteine and the conserved F or W are not part of the CDR3 here. D genes are given only for firm matches.

v_call d_call cdr3_length cdr3_aa
TRBV29-1 NA 11 SVRGTGTDTQY
TRBV5-6 NA 14 ASSPLRGRLQETQY
TRBV2 TRBD2 12 ASTLAGGGDTQY
TRBV18 NA 12 ASSPSAGANVLT
TRBV6-5 TRBD1 13 ASSPWGTGGYEQY
TRBV6-5 NA 13 ASSYMGEANTEAF
TRBV5-1 TRBD2 13 ASSLAAGGLETQY
TRBV18 NA 14 ASSPPAGPTPYEQY
TRBV9 TRBD1 13 ASSDKTGAVNTIY
TRBV18 TRBD1 10 ASSPSQGAAF
TRBV7-2 NA 13 ASSLAGATNEKLF